This entry describes one TCR beta chain. Its matching antigen is unknown. Clones were read by immunoSEQ multiplex PCR, and TCRdb kept only the in-frame ones, dropping some. The sample carries approximately 14,000 clones, roughly 69% recorded once. V lost 5 bases and J lost 5; bases outside the gene matches: 8. Germline CDR1 reads LGHNA; CDR2 reads YNFKEQ. CDR3 size: 14 residues. The sample belongs to a study of CD4+ T cells in melanoma. Findings of the study overall: A reported correlation linked neoantigen-specific CD4+ T cells to CD8+, macrophage and B cell function. Reportedly, melanoma neoantigen-specific CD4+ T cells showed varied differentiation states.

V is TRBV4-2 and J is TRBJ1-1, with 7 bases lining up with TRBD1. This clonotype originated in a human donor with melanoma. The sample consisted of cells from a culture (not recorded whether cultured in vitro). The CDR3 DNA reads TGTGCCAGCAGCTCCAGCAACAGGGGAACTGAAGCTTTCTTT. Translation gives CASSSSNRGTEAFF.